Presented here are 24 T cell receptor beta chains from one specimen sequenced in a study of T cells in Graves' hyperthyroidism and ophthalmopathy. There were TCR beta CDR3 regions amplified from RNA transcripts. HTBI primers were employed in a first-round RT-PCR of the TCR CDR3. TCRdb re-analysed the multiplex PCR reads in MiXCR, keeping a single row per CDR3 protein. The sample consists of 250,000 to 300,000 distinct CDR3 sequences, approximately 14% of them appearing once. Sequences were obtained from blood. The receptors here all came from a woman in her 40s with Graves' hyperthyroidism that later progressed to Graves' ophthalmopathy.

The V call is TRBV7-8, the J call TRBJ1-6; D is ambiguous. The CDR3 runs to 16 residues. In germline, CDR1 is SGHVS, CDR2 FQNEAQ. Trimming took 4 bases from V and 10 from J, leaving 20 bases between them. This CDR3 reads CASSSPRLGFRSPLHF. The CDR3 bases are TGTGCCAGCAGCTCCCCTCGTTTAGGGTTTAGGTCACCCCTCCACTTT. Drawing the rest from reference TRBV7-8 and TRBJ1-6, the complete variable domain is GAGVSQSPRYKVAKRGQDVALRCDPISGHVSLFWYQQALGQGPEFLTYFQNEAQLDKSGLPSDRFFAERPEGSVSTLKIQRTQQEDSAVYLCASSSPRLGFRSPLHFGNGTRLTVT.

V is TRBV11-2 and J is TRBJ1-3, with D uncertain. This CDR3 is built from 12 residues. From germline, CDR1 is SGHAT and CDR2 FQNNGV. V lost 0 bases and J 7 bases, leaving 4 bases between the germline ends. The CDR3 region has the DNA TGTGCCAGCAGCTTAGATCGGAACACCATATATTTT. Encoded protein: CASSLDRNTIYF.

At least ten counts were recorded for this clonotype. The chain carries TRBV6-5 and TRBJ1-4, with TRBD1 identical over 7 bases. CDR1 and CDR2 from the germline V gene are MNHEY and SVGAGI. CDR3 length: 15 residues. V gave up 0 bases and J gave up 6 bases; unmatched junction bases: 4. This CDR3 reads CASSYSGQPDEKLFF. The CDR3 DNA follows: TGTGCCAGCAGTTACTCGGGACAGCCAGATGAAAAACTGTTTTTT.

This chain joins TRBV12-5 and TRBJ2-1; 9 bases fit TRBD2. Germline lookup yields CDR1 LGHNT and CDR2 FRNRAP. The CDR3 sequence is 18 residues long. Trimming took 0 bases from V and 0 from J; bases not matched to a gene: 6. CDR3 sequence (DNA): TGTGCTAGTGGTTTGGTAGCTAGCGGGATCAGCTCCTACAATGAGCAGTTCTTC. As protein: CASGLVASGISSYNEQFF.

The sample holds a few counts of this clonotype. CDR3 region: CASSLVSVLGSTDTQYF. The CDR3 DNA is TGCGCCAGCAGCTTGGTGTCCGTGCTCGGGAGCACAGATACGCAGTATTTT. The chain combines TRBV5-1 with TRBJ2-3; D remains ambiguous. V lost 0 bases and J 0 bases, leaving 14 bases between the germline ends. Germline loops: CDR1 SGHRS, CDR2 YFSETQ. The CDR3 has 17 amino acids.

This sequence joins TRBV5-1 and TRBJ2-5; 11 nucleotides line up with TRBD2. CDR3 length: 15 residues. Germline assignment: CDR1 SGHRS and CDR2 YFSETQ. V lost 2 bases, J lost 5 bases, and 5 bases stayed unmatched. The CDR3 bases are TGCGCCAGCAGCTTCGGGACTAGCGGACCGGAGACCCAGTACTTC. This gives the protein CASSFGTSGPETQYF. Full variable domain (rest looked up from reference TRBV5-1 and TRBJ2-5): KAGVTQTPRYLIKTRGQQVTLSCSPISGHRSVSWYQQTPGQGLQFLFEYFSETQRNKGNFPGRFSGRQFSNSRSEMNVSTLELGDSALYLCASSFGTSGPETQYFGPGTRLLVL.

This clonotype was detected many times. V is TRBV7-8 and J is TRBJ2-2; D uncertain. This CDR3 region has 16 residues. V was clipped by 2 bases and J by 3 bases, with 13 bases between them. The germline gives CDR1 SGHVS, CDR2 FQNEAQ. CDR3 nucleotide sequence: TGTGCCAGCAGCTTACACATTAATACATACACCGGGGAGCTGTTTTTT. Translated: CASSLHINTYTGELFF.

V gene TRBV7-6 combines with J gene TRBJ2-2; 7 bases align to TRBD2. The CDR3 has 16 amino acids. J gave up 8 bases and V 1 base, and 10 bases lay outside the gene matches. In germline, CDR1 is SGHVS, CDR2 FNYEAQ. The CDR3 region is CASSLVSGLLFGELFF. The CDR3 DNA reads TGTGCCAGCAGCTTAGTCTCGGGACTACTCTTTGGGGAGCTGTTTTTT.

This clonotype came up many times. The V gene is TRBV2, the J gene TRBJ1-4; TRBD1 agrees at 8 bases. From germline, CDR1 is SNHLY and CDR2 FYNNEI. The CDR3 runs 14 residues. With 4 bases clipped from V and 5 bases from J, the junction kept 3 bases outside the gene matches. This chain's CDR3 is CASSARGLNEKLFF. DNA of the CDR3: TGTGCCAGCAGTGCCAGGGGGCTGAATGAAAAACTGTTTTTT.

This clonotype was seen repeatedly, ten times or more. This rearrangement joins TRBV11-2 to TRBJ1-3; 7 nucleotides match TRBD1. With V trimmed by 6 bases and J by 5 bases, 7 bases remained unmatched. Germline V lookup: CDR1 SGHAT, CDR2 FQNNGV. This CDR3 is 14 amino acids long. CDR3 nucleotide sequence: TGTGCCAGCAGTATAGGGGGCTCCCGAAACACCATATATTTT. This encodes CASSIGGSRNTIYF.

This clonotype was counted at least ten times. The V gene is TRBV29-1, the J gene TRBJ1-2; 9 bases line up with TRBD1. V shed 6 bases, J shed 3 bases, and the junction held 2 bases outside the gene matches. Germline loops: CDR1 SQVTM, CDR2 ANQGSEA. The CDR3 is 12 amino acids. Here the CDR3 reads CSVGQGYYGYTF. The DNA of the CDR3 is TGCAGCGTGGGACAGGGATACTATGGCTACACCTTC.

This clonotype was seen ten or more times. The chain recombines TRBV27 with TRBJ2-1; the D is unclear. CDR1 is MNHEY and CDR2 is SMNVEV in the germline V gene (reference sequence). The CDR3 contains 15 residues. V lost 3 bases and J lost 0, with 9 bases in between. The CDR3 region is CASSFVNNSYNEQFF. The DNA for the CDR3 is TGTGCCAGCAGTTTCGTCAACAACTCCTACAATGAGCAGTTCTTC.

As concerns this clonotype: Given a much more abundant clone one base away, this may be a read error. V and J are TRBV9 and TRBJ2-2; TRBD2 aligns across 8 bases. The CDR3 contains 17 residues. Germline V gene data show CDR1 as SGDLS and CDR2 as YYNGEE. The CDR3, as DNA: TGTGCCAGCAGCGTAGAACCGGGAGGGGCGGACACCGGGGAGCTGTCTTTT. Protein: CASSVEPGGADTGELSF.

This clonotype has ten or more counts. The CDR3 region has the DNA TGTGCCAGCAGGGACGGTCCGGGACGGCGGAACACTGAAGCTTTCTTT. It codes for CASRDGPGRRNTEAFF. This chain joins TRBV5-8 and TRBJ1-1; D is perhaps TRBD1 (5 bases). V was clipped by 5 bases and J by 1 base, with 18 bases between them. CDR1 is SGHTS and CDR2 is YDEGEE in the germline V gene. The CDR3 totals 16 residues.

There are a few counts of this clonotype. The chain couples TRBV7-2 to TRBJ1-3, with 7 bases that match TRBD1. Trimming at V came to 5 bases and at J to 0 bases, leaving 7 bases not matched to a gene. The CDR3 loop spans 16 amino acids. Germline V gives CDR1 SGHTA, CDR2 FQGNSA. CDR3 sequence reads: CASSPGQARSGNTIYF. The CDR3 DNA follows: TGTGCCAGCAGCCCAGGACAGGCACGCTCTGGAAACACCATATATTTT.

This chain links TRBV24-1 with TRBJ2-7, with 7 bases that match TRBD1. Trimming at V came to 9 bases and at J to 8 bases, leaving 18 bases not matched to a gene. Germline V gene lookup returns CDR1 KGHDR and CDR2 SFDVKD. The CDR3 runs 15 residues. The CDR3 DNA sequence: TGTGCCACCCAGAGAAAGGGACAGATTTCCTTACAGCAGTACTTC. Translation gives CATQRKGQISLQQYF.

This clonotype was detected ten times or more. The J gene is TRBJ2-3, the V gene TRBV27, with 8 bases that match TRBD2. This CDR3 comprises 14 residues. Germline V gene data show CDR1 as MNHEY and CDR2 as SMNVEV (reference sequence). Trimming cost V 4 bases and J 5 bases; bases outside gene matches: 5. CDR3 coding DNA: TGTGCCAGCAGTTCGCCGGGACTAGGAGATACGCAGTATTTT. Amino acids: CASSSPGLGDTQYF.

This clonotype was counted ten times or more. This sequence joins TRBV7-2 and TRBJ2-7, with 12 bases identical to TRBD2. The CDR3 sequence is 16 residues long. V shed 7 bases, J shed 2 bases, and the junction held 9 bases outside the gene matches. CDR1 and CDR2 from the germline V gene are SGHTA and FQGNSA. The CDR3 DNA reads as TGTGCCAGCACCTTGCGACTAGCGGGAGTACCCTACGAGCAGTACTTC. Amino acids: CASTLRLAGVPYEQYF.

The sample holds many counts of this clonotype. The V gene is TRBV28, the J gene TRBJ2-1, with 7 positions matching TRBD1. CDR1 and CDR2 (germline): MDHEN, SYDVKM. Germline trimming cut 4 bases from V and 4 bases from J; bases unmatched to any gene: 10. The CDR3 covers 16 residues. The chain's CDR3 is CASSSLLRDSYNEQFF. DNA for the CDR3: TGTGCCAGCAGTTCCCTACTCCGGGACAGTTACAATGAGCAGTTCTTC.

This clonotype was seen at least ten times. The genes are TRBV11-2 and TRBJ1-1; D ambiguous. This CDR3 is built from 13 residues. Between the trimmed V and J ends, which lost 3 bases and 0 bases, there was a span of 5 bases. Germline CDR1 is SGHAT and CDR2 is FQNNGV. CDR3 in amino acids: CASSFQLNTEAFF. The CDR3 bases are TGTGCCAGCAGCTTTCAGTTGAACACTGAAGCTTTCTTT.

Many counts were recorded for this clonotype. This chain links TRBV12-3 or TRBV12-4 with TRBJ2-7; D may be TRBD1 or TRBD2 (5 bases each). The CDR3 totals 14 residues. V was pared by 7 bases and J by 1 base, with 14 bases between. The CDR3 DNA reads as TGTGCCAGCAAAACTGAGGGGATATCCTACGAGCAGTACTTC. It encodes CASKTEGISYEQYF.

This clonotype was observed a few times. A much larger clone differs from this one at a single base, so this may be a read error. The chain carries TRBV29-1 and TRBJ1-2; D remains unclear. Germline V CDR1 and CDR2: SQVTM, ANQGSEA. Trimming took 6 bases from V and 4 from J, leaving 12 bases between them. The CDR3 is made up of 12 amino acids. The CDR3 protein is CSVTQSTYGYTF. CDR3 sequence (DNA): TGCAGCGTAACACAGTCAACCTATGGCTACACCTTC.

The sample holds one count of this clonotype. The J gene is TRBJ2-7, the V gene TRBV10-3; D may be TRBD2 (5 bases). Trimming left V 6 bases short and J 0 bases short, with 15 bases between. The CDR3 consists of 15 residues. Per the germline V gene, CDR1 is ENHRY and CDR2 is SYGVKD. The DNA of the CDR3 is TGTGCCATCAGCCCTATAGCTGGGAGCTCCTACGAGCAGTACTTC. Translating it yields CAISPIAGSSYEQYF.

This clonotype occurred many times. The rearrangement links TRBV9 to TRBJ2-3; D is ambiguous. This CDR3 contains 14 residues. V lost 0 bases to trimming and J lost 2 bases, with 7 bases between them. Germline V CDR1 and CDR2: SGDLS, YYNGEE. In DNA form, the CDR3 reads TGTGCCAGCAGCGTAGCCGGACCCACAGATACGCAGTATTTT. It yields the protein CASSVAGPTDTQYF.